The entry below describes one T cell receptor (beta chain). Its antigen is still unknown. These data are taken from a study of cytomegalovirus exposure and HLA in healthy donors. Study findings and constraints: The study listed approximately 160 cytomegalovirus-associated TCR beta chains.

The CDR3 has 15 residues. The V gene's germline CDR1 is SGHTA and CDR2 FQGNSA. The V segment lost 3 bases and the J segment 2 bases; nucleotides outside the gene matches: 6. Only in-frame clones appear in the TCRdb table, and some are missing; sequencing was by immunoSEQ multiplex PCR. This table holds approximately 230,000 clones, roughly 87% found once. The sample consisted of PBMCs. The clonotype was recovered from a man younger than 30 in good health and CMV-seropositive. The V gene is TRBV7-2, the J gene TRBJ2-7; 8 bases align to TRBD2. The CDR3 sequence is CASSLLAGDTYEQYF. CDR3 coding DNA: TGTGCCAGCAGCTTGCTAGCGGGTGATACCTACGAGCAGTACTTC.